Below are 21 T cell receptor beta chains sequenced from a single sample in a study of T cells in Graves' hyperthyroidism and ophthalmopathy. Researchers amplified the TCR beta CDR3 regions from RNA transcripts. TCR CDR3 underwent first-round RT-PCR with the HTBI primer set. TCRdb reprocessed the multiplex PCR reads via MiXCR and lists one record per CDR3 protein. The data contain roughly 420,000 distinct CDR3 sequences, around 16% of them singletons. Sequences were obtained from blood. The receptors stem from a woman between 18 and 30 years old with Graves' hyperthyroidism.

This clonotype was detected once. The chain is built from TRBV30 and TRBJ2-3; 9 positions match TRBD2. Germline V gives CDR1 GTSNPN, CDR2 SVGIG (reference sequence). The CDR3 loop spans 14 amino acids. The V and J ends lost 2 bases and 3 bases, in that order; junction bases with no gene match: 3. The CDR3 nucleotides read TGTGCCTGGAGTTCGGCGGGAGGGACAGATACGCAGTATTTT. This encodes CAWSSAGGTDTQYF.

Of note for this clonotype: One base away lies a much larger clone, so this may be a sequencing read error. The CDR3 spells CASSYGLVGPYEQYF. CDR3 nucleotides: TGTGCCAGCAGTTACGGACTAGTGGGTCCCTACGAGCAGTACTTC. The chain joins TRBV12-3 or TRBV12-4 to TRBJ2-7, with TRBD2 identical over 7 bases. The CDR3 spans 15 residues. V lost 4 bases and J lost 2; bases outside the gene matches: 8.

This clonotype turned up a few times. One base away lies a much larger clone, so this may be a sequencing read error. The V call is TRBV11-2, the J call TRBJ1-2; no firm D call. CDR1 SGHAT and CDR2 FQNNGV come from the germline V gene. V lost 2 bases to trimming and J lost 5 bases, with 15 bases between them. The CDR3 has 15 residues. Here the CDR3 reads CASSLPYIHLYGYTF. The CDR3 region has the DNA TGTGCCAGCAGCTTACCTTACATACACCTTTATGGCTACACCTTC.

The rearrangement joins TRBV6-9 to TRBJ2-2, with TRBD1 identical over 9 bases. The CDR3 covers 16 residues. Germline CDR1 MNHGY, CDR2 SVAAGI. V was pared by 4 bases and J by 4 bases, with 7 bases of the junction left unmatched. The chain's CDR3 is CASSSPGTGPTGELFF. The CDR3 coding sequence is TGTGCCAGCAGTTCCCCCGGGACAGGGCCCACCGGGGAGCTGTTTTTT.

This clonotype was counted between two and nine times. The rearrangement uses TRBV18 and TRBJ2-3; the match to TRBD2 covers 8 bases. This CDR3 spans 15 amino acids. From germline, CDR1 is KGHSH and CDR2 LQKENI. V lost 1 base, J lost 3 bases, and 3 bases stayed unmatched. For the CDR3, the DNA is TGTGCCAGCTCACCACGACTAGCGTTAACAGATACGCAGTATTTT. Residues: CASSPRLALTDTQYF.

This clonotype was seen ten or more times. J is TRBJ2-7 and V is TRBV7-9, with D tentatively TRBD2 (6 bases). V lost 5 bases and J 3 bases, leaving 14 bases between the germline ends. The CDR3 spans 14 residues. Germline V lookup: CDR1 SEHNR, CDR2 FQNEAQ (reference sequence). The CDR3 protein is CASSGGALFYEQYF. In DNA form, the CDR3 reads TGTGCCAGCAGCGGAGGGGCTTTGTTCTACGAGCAGTACTTC.

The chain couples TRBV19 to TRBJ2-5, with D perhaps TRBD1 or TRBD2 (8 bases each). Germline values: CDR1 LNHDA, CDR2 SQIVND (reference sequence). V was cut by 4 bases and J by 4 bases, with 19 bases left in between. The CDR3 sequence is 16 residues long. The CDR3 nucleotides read TGTGCCAGTAGTAGGGTGGTTAGCGGGACAGGAGAGACCCAGTACTTC. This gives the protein CASSRVVSGTGETQYF.

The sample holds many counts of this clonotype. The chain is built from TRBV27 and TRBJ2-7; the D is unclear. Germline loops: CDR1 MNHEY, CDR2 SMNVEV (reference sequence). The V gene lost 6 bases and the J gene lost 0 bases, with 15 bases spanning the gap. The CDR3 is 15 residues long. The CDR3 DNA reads TGTGCCAGCAGCCCAGGCCCCGGTGCCTCCTACGAGCAGTACTTC. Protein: CASSPGPGASYEQYF.

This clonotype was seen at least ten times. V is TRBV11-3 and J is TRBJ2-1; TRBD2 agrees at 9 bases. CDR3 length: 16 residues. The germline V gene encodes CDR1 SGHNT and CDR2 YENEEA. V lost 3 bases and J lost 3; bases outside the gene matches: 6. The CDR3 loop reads CASSFRSGRDYNEQFF. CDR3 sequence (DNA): TGTGCCAGCAGCTTTCGTAGCGGGAGAGACTACAATGAGCAGTTCTTC.

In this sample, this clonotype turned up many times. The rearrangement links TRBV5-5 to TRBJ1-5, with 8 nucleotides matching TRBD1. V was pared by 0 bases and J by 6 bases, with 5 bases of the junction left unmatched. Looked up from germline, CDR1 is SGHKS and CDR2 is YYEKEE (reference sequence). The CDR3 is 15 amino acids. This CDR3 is CASSLEGTGGQPQHF. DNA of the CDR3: TGTGCCAGCAGCTTGGAAGGGACAGGCGGTCAGCCCCAGCATTTT.

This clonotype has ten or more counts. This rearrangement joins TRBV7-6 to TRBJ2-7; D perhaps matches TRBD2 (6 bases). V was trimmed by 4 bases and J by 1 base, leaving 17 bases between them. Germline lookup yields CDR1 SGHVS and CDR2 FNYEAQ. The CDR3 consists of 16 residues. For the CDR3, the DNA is TGTGCCAGCAGCTCAGGCCTGGGGGGAGGATCCTACGAGCAGTACTTC. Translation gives CASSSGLGGGSYEQYF. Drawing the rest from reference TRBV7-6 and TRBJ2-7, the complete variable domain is GAGVSQSPRYKVTKRGQDVALRCDPISGHVSLYWYRQALGQGPEFLTYFNYEAQQDKSGLPNDRFSAERPEGSISTLTIQRTEQRDSAMYRCASSSGLGGGSYEQYFGPGTRLTVT.

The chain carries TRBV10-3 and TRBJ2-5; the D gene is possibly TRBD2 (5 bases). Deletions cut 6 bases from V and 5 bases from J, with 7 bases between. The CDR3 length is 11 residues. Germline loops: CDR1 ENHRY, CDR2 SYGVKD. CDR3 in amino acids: CAISSGETQYF. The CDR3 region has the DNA TGTGCCATCAGCTCGGGGGAGACCCAGTACTTC.

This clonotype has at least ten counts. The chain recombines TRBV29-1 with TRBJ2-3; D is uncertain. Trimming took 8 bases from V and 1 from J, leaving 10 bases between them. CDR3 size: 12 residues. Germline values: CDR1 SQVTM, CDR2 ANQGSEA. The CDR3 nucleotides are TGCAGCTACCGTAAGGGCACAGATACGCAGTATTTT. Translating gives CSYRKGTDTQYF.

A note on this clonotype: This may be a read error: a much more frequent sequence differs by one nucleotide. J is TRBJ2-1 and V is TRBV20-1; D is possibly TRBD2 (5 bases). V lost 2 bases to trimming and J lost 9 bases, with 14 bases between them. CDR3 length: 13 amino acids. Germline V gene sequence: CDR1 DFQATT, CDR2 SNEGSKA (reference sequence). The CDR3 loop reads CSARQPAAGEQFF. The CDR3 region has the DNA TGCAGTGCTAGACAGCCTGCGGCGGGTGAGCAGTTCTTC.

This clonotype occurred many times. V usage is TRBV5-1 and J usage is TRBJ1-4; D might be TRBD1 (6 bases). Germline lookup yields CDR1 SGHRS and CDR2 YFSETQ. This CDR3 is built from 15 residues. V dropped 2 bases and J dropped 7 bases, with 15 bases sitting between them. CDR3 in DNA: TGCGCCAGCAGCTTACGAGGGGGATATGGTGAAAAACTGTTTTTT. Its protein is CASSLRGGYGEKLFF.

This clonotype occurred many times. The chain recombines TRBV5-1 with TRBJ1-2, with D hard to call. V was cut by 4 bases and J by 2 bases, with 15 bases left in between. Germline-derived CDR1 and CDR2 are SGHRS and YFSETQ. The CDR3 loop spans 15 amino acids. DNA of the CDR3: TGCGCCAGCAGCGCCCGGTCCAATCTAAACTATGGCTACACCTTC. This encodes CASSARSNLNYGYTF.

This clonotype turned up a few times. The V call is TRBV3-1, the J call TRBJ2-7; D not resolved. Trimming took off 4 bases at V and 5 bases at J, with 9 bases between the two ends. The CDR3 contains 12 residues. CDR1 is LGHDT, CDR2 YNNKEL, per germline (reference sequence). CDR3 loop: CASSPRIDEQYF. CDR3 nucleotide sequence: TGTGCCAGCAGCCCCCGGATAGACGAGCAGTACTTC.

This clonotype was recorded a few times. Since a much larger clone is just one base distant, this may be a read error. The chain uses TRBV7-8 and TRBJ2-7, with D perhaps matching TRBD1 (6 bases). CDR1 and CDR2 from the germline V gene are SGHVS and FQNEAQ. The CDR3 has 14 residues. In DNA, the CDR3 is TGTGCCAGCAGCTTTGACAGGAACTCCTACAAGCAGTACTTC. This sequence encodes CASSFDRNSYKQYF.

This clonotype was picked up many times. CDR3 region: CASSPTVREGDEQYF. The CDR3 DNA sequence: TGTGCCAGCTCACCAACTGTAAGGGAGGGTGACGAGCAGTACTTC. The J gene is TRBJ2-7, the V gene TRBV18, with 7 bases lining up with TRBD2. Germline trimming cut 2 bases from V and 5 bases from J; bases unmatched to any gene: 9. CDR1 and CDR2 (germline): KGHSH, LQKENI. The CDR3 sequence is 15 residues long.

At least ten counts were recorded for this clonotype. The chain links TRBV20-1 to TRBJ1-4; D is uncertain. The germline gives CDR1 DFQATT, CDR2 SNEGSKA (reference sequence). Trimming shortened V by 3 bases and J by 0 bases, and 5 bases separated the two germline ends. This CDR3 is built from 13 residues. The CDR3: CSARGATNEKLFF. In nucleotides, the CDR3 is TGCAGTGCTAGGGGTGCAACTAATGAAAAACTGTTTTTT.

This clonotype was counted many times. The CDR3: CASSLGRNKSSYNEQFF. CDR3 bases: TGTGCCAGCAGTTTAGGCCGGAACAAGAGCTCCTACAATGAGCAGTTCTTC. The chain couples TRBV12-3 or TRBV12-4 to TRBJ2-1; D unclear. This CDR3 spans 17 amino acids. V lost 1 base and J lost 0, with 13 bases in between.